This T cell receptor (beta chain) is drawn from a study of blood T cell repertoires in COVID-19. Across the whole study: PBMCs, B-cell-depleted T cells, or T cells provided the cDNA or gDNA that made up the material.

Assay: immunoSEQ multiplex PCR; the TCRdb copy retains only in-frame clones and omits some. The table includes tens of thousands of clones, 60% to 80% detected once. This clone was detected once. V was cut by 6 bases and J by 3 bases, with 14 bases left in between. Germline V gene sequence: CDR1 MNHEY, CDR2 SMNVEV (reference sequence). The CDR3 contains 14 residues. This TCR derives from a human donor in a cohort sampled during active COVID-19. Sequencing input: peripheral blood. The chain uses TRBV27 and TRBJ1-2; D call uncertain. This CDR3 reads CASRRGKRDYGYTF. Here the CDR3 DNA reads TGTGCCAGCAGGCGGGGTAAGAGGGACTATGGCTACACCTTC.